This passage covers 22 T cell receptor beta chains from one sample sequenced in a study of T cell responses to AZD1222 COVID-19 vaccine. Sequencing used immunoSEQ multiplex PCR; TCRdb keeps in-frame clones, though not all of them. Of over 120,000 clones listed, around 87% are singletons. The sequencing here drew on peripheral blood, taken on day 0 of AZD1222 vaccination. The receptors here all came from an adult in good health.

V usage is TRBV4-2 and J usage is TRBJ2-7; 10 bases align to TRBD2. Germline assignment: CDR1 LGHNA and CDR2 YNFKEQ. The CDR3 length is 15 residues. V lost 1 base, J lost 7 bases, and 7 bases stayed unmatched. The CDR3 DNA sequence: TGTGCCAGCAGCCAAGGAGCTAGCGGGGGACGGGAGCAGTACTTC. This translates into CASSQGASGGREQYF.

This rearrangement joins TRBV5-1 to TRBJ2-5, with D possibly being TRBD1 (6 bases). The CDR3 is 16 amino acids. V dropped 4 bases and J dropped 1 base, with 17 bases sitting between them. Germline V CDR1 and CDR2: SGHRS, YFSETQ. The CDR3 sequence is CASSLAVGGLQETQYF. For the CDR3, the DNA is TGCGCCAGCAGCCTGGCCGTTGGGGGCCTCCAAGAGACCCAGTACTTC. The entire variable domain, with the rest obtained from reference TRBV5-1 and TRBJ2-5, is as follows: KAGVTQTPRYLIKTRGQQVTLSCSPISGHRSVSWYQQTPGQGLQFLFEYFSETQRNKGNFPGRFSGRQFSNSRSEMNVSTLELGDSALYLCASSLAVGGLQETQYFGPGTRLLVL.

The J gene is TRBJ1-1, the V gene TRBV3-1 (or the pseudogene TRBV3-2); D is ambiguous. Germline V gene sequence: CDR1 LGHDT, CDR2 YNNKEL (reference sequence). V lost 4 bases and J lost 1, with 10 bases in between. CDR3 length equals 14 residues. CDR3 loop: CASSPLRGNTEAFF. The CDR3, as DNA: TGTGCCAGCAGCCCCCTGCGGGGGAACACTGAAGCTTTCTTT.

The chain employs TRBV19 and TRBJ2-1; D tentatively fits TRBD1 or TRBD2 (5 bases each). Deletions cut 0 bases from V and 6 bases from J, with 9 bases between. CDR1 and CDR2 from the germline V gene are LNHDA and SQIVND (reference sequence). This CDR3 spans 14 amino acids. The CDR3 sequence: CASSIDPGTNEQFF. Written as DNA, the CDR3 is TGTGCCAGTAGTATAGACCCGGGGACCAATGAGCAGTTCTTC.

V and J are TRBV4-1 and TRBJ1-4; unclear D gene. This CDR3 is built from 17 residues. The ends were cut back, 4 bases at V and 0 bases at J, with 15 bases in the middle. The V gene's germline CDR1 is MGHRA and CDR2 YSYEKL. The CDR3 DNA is TGCGCCAGCAGCCCCCTGGGGAGAGCCGCAACTAATGAAAAACTGTTTTTT. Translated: CASSPLGRAATNEKLFF.

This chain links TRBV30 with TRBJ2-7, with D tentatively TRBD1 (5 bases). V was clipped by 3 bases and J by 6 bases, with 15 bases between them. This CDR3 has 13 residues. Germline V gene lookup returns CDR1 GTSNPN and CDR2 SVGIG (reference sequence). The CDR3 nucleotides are TGTGCCTGGAGCGAGGTGAGCAGGGTCGAGCAGTACTTC. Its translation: CAWSEVSRVEQYF. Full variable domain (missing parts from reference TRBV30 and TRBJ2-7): SQTIHQWPATLVQPVGSPLSLECTVEGTSNPNLYWYRQAAGRGLQLLFYSVGIGQISSEVPQNLSASRPQDRQFILSSKKLLLSDSGFYLCAWSEVSRVEQYFGPGTRLTVT.

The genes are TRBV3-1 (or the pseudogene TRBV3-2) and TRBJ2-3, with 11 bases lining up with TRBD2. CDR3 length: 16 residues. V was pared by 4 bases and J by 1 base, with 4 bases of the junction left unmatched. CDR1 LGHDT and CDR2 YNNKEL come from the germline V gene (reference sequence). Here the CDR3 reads CASSLGGLAGTDTQYF. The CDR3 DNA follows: TGTGCCAGCAGCCTGGGGGGACTAGCGGGCACAGATACGCAGTATTTT.

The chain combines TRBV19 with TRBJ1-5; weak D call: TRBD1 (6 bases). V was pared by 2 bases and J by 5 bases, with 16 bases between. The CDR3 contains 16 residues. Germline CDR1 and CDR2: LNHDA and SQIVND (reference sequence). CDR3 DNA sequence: TGTGCCAGTAGTATAAGGGGAGGAGGGGGGCATCAGCCCCAGCATTTT. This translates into CASSIRGGGGHQPQHF.

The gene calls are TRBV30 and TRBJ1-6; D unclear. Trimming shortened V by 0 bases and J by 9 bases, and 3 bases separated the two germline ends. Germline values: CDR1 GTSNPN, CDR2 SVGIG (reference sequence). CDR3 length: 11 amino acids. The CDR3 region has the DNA TGTGCCTGGAGTGTTGGTTCACCCCTCCACTTT. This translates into CAWSVGSPLHF.

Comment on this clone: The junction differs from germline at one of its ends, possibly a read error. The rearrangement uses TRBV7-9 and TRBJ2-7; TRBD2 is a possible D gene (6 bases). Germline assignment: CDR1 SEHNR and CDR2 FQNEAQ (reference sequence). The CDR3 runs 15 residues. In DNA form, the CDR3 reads TGTGCCAGCAGCTTAGTCGGGGGAAGCTCCTACGAGCAGTGCTTC. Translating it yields CASSLVGGSSYEQCF.

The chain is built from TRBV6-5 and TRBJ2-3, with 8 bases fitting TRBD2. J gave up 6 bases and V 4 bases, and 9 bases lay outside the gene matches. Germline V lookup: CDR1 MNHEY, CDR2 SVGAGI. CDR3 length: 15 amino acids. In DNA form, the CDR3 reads TGTGCCAGCAGTTTCCAGCGGGGGTTCACGGATACGCAGTATTTT. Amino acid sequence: CASSFQRGFTDTQYF.

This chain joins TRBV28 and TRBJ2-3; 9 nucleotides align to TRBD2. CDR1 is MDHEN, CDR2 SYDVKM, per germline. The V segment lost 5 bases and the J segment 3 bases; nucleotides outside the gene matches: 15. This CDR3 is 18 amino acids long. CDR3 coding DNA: TGTGCCAGCAGTCTGGAGAGCAGTAGCGGGAGCTGGACAGATACGCAGTATTTT. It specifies CASSLESSSGSWTDTQYF.

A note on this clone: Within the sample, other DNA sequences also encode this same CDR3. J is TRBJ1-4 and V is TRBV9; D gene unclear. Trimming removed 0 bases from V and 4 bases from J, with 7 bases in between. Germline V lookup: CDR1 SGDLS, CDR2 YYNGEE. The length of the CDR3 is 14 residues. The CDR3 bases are TGTGCCAGCAGCGTAGGACAAAGTAATGAAAAACTGTTTTTT. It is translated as CASSVGQSNEKLFF.

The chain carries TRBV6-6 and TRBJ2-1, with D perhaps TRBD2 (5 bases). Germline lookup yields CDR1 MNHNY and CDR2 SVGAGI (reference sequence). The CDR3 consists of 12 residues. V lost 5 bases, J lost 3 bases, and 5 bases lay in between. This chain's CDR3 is CASSDYYNEQFF. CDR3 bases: TGTGCCAGCAGTGACTACTACAATGAGCAGTTCTTC.

DNA for the CDR3: TGCGCCAGCAGCTTGGGAGCGACAGGGTTGGCGAATTCACCCCTCCACTTT. This gives the protein CASSLGATGLANSPLHF. The gene calls are TRBV5-1 and TRBJ1-6, with TRBD1 matching over 7 bases. The length of the CDR3 is 17 residues. Germline assignment: CDR1 SGHRS and CDR2 YFSETQ. With V trimmed by 0 bases and J by 7 bases, 10 bases remained unmatched.

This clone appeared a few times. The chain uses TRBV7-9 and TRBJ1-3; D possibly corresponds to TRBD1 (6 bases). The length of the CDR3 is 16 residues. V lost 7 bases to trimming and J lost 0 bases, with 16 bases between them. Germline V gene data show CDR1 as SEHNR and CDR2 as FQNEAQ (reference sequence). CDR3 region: CASNPLRGVSGNTIYF. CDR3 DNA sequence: TGTGCCAGCAACCCCCTAAGGGGGGTCTCTGGAAACACCATATATTTT.

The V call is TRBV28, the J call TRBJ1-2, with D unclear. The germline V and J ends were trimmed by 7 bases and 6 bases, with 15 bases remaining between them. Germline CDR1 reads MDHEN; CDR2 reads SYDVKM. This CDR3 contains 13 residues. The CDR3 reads CASTKDGGHGYTF. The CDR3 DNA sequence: TGTGCCAGCACCAAAGACGGAGGTCATGGCTACACCTTC.

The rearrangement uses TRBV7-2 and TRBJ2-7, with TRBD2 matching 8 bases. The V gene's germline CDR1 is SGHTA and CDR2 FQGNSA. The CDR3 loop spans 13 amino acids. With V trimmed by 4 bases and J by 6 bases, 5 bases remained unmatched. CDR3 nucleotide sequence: TGTGCCAGCAGCTCAAGCGGGGGCTTCGAGCAGTACTTC. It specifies CASSSSGGFEQYF. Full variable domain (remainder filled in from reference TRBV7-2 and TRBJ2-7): GAGVSQSPSNKVTEKGKDVELRCDPISGHTALYWYRQSLGQGLEFLIYFQGNSAPDKSGLPSDRFSAERTGGSVSTLTIQRTQQEDSAVYLCASSSSGGFEQYFGPGTRLTVT.

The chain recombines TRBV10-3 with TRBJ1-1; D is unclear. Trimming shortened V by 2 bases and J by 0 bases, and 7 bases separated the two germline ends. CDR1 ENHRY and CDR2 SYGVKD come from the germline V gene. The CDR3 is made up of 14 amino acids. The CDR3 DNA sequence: TGTGCCATCAGTGAGCAAGGGATGAACACTGAAGCTTTCTTT. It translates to CAISEQGMNTEAFF.

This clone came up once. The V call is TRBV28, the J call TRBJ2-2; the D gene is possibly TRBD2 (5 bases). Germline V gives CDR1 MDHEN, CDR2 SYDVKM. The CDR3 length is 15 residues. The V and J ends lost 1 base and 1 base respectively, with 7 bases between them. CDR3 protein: CASSLSGRNTGELFF. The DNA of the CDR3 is TGTGCCAGCAGTTTATCTGGGAGGAACACCGGGGAGCTGTTTTTT.

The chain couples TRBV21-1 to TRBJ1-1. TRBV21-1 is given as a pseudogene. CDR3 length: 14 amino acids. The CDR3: CASSKDLSHTEAFF. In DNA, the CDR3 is TGTGCCAGCAGCAAAGACCTGTCGCACACTGAAGCTTTCTTT.

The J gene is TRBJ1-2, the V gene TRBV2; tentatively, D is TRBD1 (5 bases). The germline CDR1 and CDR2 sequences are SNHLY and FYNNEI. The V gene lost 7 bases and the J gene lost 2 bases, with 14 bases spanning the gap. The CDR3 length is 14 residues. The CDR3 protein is CASKVRTINYGYTF. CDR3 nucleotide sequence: TGTGCCAGCAAGGTGCGGACAATCAACTATGGCTACACCTTC.